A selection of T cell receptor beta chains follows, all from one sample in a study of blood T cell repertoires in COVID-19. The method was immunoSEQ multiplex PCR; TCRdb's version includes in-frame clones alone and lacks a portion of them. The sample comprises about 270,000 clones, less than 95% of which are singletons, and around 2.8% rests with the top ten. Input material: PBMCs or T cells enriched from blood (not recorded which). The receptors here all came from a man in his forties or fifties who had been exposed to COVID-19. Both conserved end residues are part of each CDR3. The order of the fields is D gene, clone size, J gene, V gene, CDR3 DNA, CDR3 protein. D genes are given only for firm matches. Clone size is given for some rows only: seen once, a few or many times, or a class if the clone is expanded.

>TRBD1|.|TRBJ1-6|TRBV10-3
TGTGCCATCAGTGAGCGGGACAGAATGTCACCCCTCCACTTT
CAISERDRMSPLHF
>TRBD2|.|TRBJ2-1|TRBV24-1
TGTGCCACCAGTGGGCCGGGACTAGCCCATTTCGAGCAGTTCTTC
CATSGPGLAHFEQFF
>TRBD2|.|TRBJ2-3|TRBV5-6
TGTGCCAGCAGCTTGACTAGCGGACCCACAGATACGCAGTATTTT
CASSLTSGPTDTQYF
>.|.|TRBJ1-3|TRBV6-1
TGTGCCAGCAGTGAAAGCATGGGGCTGCTAGGAAACACCATATATTTT
CASSESMGLLGNTIYF
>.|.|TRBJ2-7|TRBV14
TGTGCCAGCAGCCAAGGTTCAGGGCGGGAGCAGTACTTC
CASSQGSGREQYF
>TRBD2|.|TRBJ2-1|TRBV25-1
TGTGCCAGCAGTGGTAGCGGGAAGCCCTACAATGAGCAGTTCTTC
CASSGSGKPYNEQFF
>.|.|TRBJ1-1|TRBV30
TGTGCCTGGAGTCAGAGGGCAACTGAAGCTTTCTTT
CAWSQRATEAFF
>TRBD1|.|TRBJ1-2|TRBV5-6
TGTGCCAGCACCCATCAACAGGGGGCCTATGGCTACACCTTC
CASTHQQGAYGYTF
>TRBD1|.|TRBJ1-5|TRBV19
TGTGCCAGTAGTCCGGGGACAGGGGAGGGCAATCAGCCCCAGCATTTT
CASSPGTGEGNQPQHF
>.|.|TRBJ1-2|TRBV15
TGTGCCACCAGCAGGTCTGGCGGAGGAAGTAAGGGCTACACCTTC
CATSRSGGGSKGYTF
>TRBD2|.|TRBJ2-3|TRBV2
TGTGCCGGGGGGGGGAGCACAGATACGCAGTATTTT
CAGGGSTDTQYF
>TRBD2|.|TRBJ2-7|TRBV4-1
TGCGCCAGCAGCCAGGGGAGGGTGTCCTACGAGCAGTACTTC
CASSQGRVSYEQYF
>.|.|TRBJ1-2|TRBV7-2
TGTGCCAGCAGCTTGAGAGAATATGGCTACACCTTC
CASSLREYGYTF
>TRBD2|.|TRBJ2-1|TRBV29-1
TGCAGCGTTGTTAGGACTAGCGGGAGTAATGAGCAGTTCTTC
CSVVRTSGSNEQFF
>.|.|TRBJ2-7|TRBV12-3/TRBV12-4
TGTGCCAGCAGGCCAGGCGTTAACTACGAGCAGTACTTC
CASRPGVNYEQYF
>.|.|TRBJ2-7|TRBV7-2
TGTGCCAGCAGCAGACTCAGTCAGGGGATCTCCTACGAGCAGTACTTC
CASSRLSQGISYEQYF
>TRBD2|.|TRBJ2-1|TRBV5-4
TGTGCCAGCGCTTTTAGCGGGACTAACAATGAGCAGTTCTTC
CASAFSGTNNEQFF
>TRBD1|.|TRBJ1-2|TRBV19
TGTGCCATTTCAGACAGGGCGGAGGACTATGGCTACACCTTC
CAISDRAEDYGYTF
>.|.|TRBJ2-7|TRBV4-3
TGCGCCAGCAGCCAAGATTATTCGGGGACCTACGAGCAGTACTTC
CASSQDYSGTYEQYF
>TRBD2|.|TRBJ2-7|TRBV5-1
TGCGCCAGCAGCTTGGCGCCGGGGGGGTCCTACGAGCAGTACTTC
CASSLAPGGSYEQYF
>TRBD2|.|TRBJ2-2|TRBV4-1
TGCGCCAGCAGCCAAGCCCCCGCGGGAGAGGCCGGGGAGCTGTTTTTT
CASSQAPAGEAGELFF
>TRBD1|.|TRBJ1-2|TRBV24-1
TGTGCCACCAGCCTTGGACAGGGGGCTCACTATGGCTACACCTTC
CATSLGQGAHYGYTF
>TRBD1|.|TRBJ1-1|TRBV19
TGTGCCAGTAGTATCGGGTCGACAGGGGGGAACACTGAAGCTTTCTTT
CASSIGSTGGNTEAFF
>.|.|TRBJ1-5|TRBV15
TGTGCCACCAGCAGGTCAGCGGGGACCAATCAGCCCCAGCATTTT
CATSRSAGTNQPQHF
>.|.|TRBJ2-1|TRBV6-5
TGTGCCAGTGTCGAGACAGAAAGGGATGAGCAGTTCTTC
CASVETERDEQFF
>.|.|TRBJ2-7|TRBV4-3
TGCGCCAGCAGCCCCGACACCAACTACGAGCAGTACTTC
CASSPDTNYEQYF
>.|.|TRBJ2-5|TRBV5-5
TGTGCCAGCAGCCCAAGACAGGGCGGGGTAGAGACCCAGTACTTC
CASSPRQGGVETQYF
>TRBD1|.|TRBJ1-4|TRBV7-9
TGTGCCAGCAGGGGACAGGGAGGTGAAAAACTGTTTTTT
CASRGQGGEKLFF
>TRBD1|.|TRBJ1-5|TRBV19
TGTGCCAGTAACCCTGGACAGGTTTATAATCAGCCCCAGCATTTT
CASNPGQVYNQPQHF
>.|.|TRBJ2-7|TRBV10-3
TGTGCCATCAGCGGGGGGACAACGCATTCTTACGAGCAGTACTTC
CAISGGTTHSYEQYF
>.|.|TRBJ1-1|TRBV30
TGTGCCTGGAATCCAGGGGTGAGCACTGAAGCTTTCTTT
CAWNPGVSTEAFF
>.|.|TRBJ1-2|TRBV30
TGTGCCTGGAGTGTAGCTCATCAGGGAATATATGGCTACACCTTC
CAWSVAHQGIYGYTF
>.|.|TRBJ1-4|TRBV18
TGTGCCAGCTCACCCGTACAGGGAAGGGATGAAAAACTGTTTTTT
CASSPVQGRDEKLFF
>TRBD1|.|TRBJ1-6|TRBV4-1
TGCGCCAGCAGAAATTACAGGGGTGGTGATTCACCCCTCCACTTT
CASRNYRGGDSPLHF
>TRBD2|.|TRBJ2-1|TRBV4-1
TGCGCCAGCAGCCAAGTCCGGGAGGGCCCGAATGAGCAGTTCTTC
CASSQVREGPNEQFF
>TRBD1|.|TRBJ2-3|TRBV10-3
TGTGCCATCTTTAAGGGGACAGGGGGCTCAGATACGCAGTATTTT
CAIFKGTGGSDTQYF
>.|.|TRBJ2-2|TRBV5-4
TGTGCCAGCAGCTTGGAACAGAACACCGGGGAGCTGTTTTTT
CASSLEQNTGELFF
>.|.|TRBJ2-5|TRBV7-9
TGTGCCAGCAGCTTAGTACTCCGGGATGAAAAAAAGACCCAGTACTTC
CASSLVLRDEKKTQYF
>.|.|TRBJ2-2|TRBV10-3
TGTGCCATCAGCCCAGGGACGGCCGGGGGCGGGGAGCTGTTTTTT
CAISPGTAGGGELFF
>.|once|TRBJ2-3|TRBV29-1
TGCAGCGTAGGAGGGAGAGGGGGCACAGATACGCAGTATTTT
CSVGGRGGTDTQYF
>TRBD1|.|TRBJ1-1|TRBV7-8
TGTGCCAGCAGCCTGAACGGACAGGGTAACGAGGCTTTCTTT
CASSLNGQGNEAFF
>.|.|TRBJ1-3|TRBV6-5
TGTGCCAGCAGTTACTCCCTAACTGGAAACACCATATATTTT
CASSYSLTGNTIYF
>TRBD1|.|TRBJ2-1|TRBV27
TGTGCCAGCAGCCCCGGGACAGGGCTCTACAATGAGCAGTTCTTC
CASSPGTGLYNEQFF
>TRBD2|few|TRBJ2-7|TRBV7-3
TGTGCCAGCAGCTTAACGGCGACTAGCGACGAGCAGTACTTC
CASSLTATSDEQYF
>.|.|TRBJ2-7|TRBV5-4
TGTGCCAGCAGCTTGGGTCAGGATTACGAGCAGTACTTC
CASSLGQDYEQYF
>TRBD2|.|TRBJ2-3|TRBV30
TGTGCCTGGAGTGTTCAGGGAGGGACAGATACGCAGTATTTT
CAWSVQGGTDTQYF
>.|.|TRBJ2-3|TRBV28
TGTGCCAGCAGTTTTGAGAACAGTCGCACAGATACGCAGTATTTT
CASSFENSRTDTQYF
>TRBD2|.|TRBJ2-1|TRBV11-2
TGTGCCAGCAGCTTAGCACTAGCGGGTCTGTTCTTC
CASSLALAGLFF
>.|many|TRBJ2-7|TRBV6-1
TGTGCCAGCAGTGACCTAGGGGCCTACGAGCAGTACTTC
CASSDLGAYEQYF
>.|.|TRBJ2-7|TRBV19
TGTGCCAGCTCCACAGCGGGACAGGCCCCCTACGAGCAGTACTTC
CASSTAGQAPYEQYF
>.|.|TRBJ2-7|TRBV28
TGTGCCAGCAGTCCCCTCTGGGAGAAAAACTACGAGCAGTACTTC
CASSPLWEKNYEQYF
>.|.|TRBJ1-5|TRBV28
TGTGCCAGCAGTTTATATCCAGGGTCGAGAGCCATAGGCAATCAGCCCCAGCATTTT
CASSLYPGSRAIGNQPQHF
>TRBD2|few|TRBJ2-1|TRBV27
TGTGCCAGCAGTTTTATCTTTCTAGCGGGAGCCAAAAACGGTGAGCAGTTCTTC
CASSFIFLAGAKNGEQFF